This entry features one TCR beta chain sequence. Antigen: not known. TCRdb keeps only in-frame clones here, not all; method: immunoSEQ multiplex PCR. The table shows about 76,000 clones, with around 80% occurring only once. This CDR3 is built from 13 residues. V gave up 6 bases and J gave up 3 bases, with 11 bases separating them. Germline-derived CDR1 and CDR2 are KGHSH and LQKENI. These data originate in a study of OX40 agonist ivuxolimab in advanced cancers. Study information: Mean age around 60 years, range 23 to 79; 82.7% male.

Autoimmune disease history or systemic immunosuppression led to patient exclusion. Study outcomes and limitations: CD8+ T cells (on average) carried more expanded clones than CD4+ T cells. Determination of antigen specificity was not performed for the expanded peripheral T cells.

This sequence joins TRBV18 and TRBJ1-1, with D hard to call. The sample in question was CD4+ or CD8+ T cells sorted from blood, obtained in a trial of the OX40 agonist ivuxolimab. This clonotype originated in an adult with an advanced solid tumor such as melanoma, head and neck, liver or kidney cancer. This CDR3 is CASSPREDTEAFF. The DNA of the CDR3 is TGTGCCAGCTCGCCTCGTGAGGACACTGAAGCTTTCTTT.